These 24 T cell receptor beta chains share one sample of origin, sequenced in a study of blood T cell repertoires in COVID-19. Some clones are missing from TCRdb's copy, which holds only in-frame ones; the method was immunoSEQ multiplex PCR. The sample has fewer than 250,000 clones; 65% to 85% are singletons. The material sequenced was peripheral blood. These TCRs come from a human donor in a cohort sampled during active COVID-19.

The chain joins TRBV10-3 to TRBJ2-7; 9 nucleotides match TRBD1. J lost 4 bases, V lost 3 bases, and 4 bases had no gene match. There are 14 residues in the CDR3. Germline V gene sequence: CDR1 ENHRY, CDR2 SYGVKD. The CDR3 loop is CAISEGTGIYEQYF. The CDR3 coding sequence is TGTGCCATCAGTGAAGGGACAGGGATTTACGAGCAGTACTTC.

The chain uses TRBV28 and TRBJ2-1, with 8 bases lining up with TRBD2. J was trimmed by 9 bases and V by 8 bases; bases with no gene match: 12. The CDR3 spans 14 residues. Germline CDR1 MDHEN, CDR2 SYDVKM. The CDR3 nucleotides are TGTGCCAGCCTTTCGGGAGGGAGGGCCGGTGAGCAGTTCTTC. The encoded protein is CASLSGGRAGEQFF.

The chain recombines TRBV9 with TRBJ1-1; 7 bases fit TRBD1. With V trimmed by 6 bases and J by 1 base, 6 bases remained unmatched. The length of the CDR3 is 14 residues. The germline CDR1 and CDR2 sequences are SGDLS and YYNGEE. CDR3 bases: TGTGCCAGCACCAGGGGGAACCAGAACACTGAAGCTTTCTTT. It yields the protein CASTRGNQNTEAFF.

The sample holds one count of this clone. The J gene is TRBJ2-7, the V gene TRBV14; TRBD2 is a possible D gene (5 bases). The CDR3 has 12 residues. V gave up 1 base and J gave up 4 bases, with 5 bases separating them. Germline CDR1 is SGHDN and CDR2 is FVKESK. DNA for the CDR3: TGTGCCAGCAGCCAAGCGGGGTACGAGCAGTACTTC. Encoded protein: CASSQAGYEQYF. The whole variable domain, remainder taken from reference TRBV14 and TRBJ2-7, is EAGVTQFPSHSVIEKGQTVTLRCDPISGHDNLYWYRRVMGKEIKFLLHFVKESKQDESGMPNNRFLAERTGGTYSTLKVQPAELEDSGVYFCASSQAGYEQYFGPGTRLTVT.

V usage is TRBV4-2 and J usage is TRBJ1-5, with no clear D. The CDR3 is made up of 13 amino acids. The V end lost 0 bases, the J end lost 4 bases, and 4 bases lay between the germline ends. The germline V gene encodes CDR1 LGHNA and CDR2 YNFKEQ. The CDR3 DNA follows: TGTGCCAGCAGCCAAGACAGGAATCAGCCCCAGCATTTT. This gives the protein CASSQDRNQPQHF.

The V and J genes are TRBV7-6 and TRBJ2-5, with 8 bases lining up with TRBD2. The germline V gene has CDR1 SGHVS and CDR2 FNYEAQ. Trimming took 1 base from V and 5 from J; bases not matched to a gene: 9. The length of the CDR3 is 16 residues. CDR3: CASSLGFGRAQETQYF. The CDR3, as DNA: TGTGCCAGCAGCTTAGGGTTCGGGAGGGCCCAGGAGACCCAGTACTTC.

V usage is TRBV19 and J usage is TRBJ2-3; D may be TRBD1 (5 bases). Germline CDR1 is LNHDA and CDR2 is SQIVND (reference sequence). The CDR3 is made up of 14 amino acids. V was cut by 7 bases and J by 8 bases, with 19 bases left in between. The CDR3 nucleotides are TGTGCCAGTATAGGAATAGGGGATGTTGTTACGCAGTATTTT. It yields the protein CASIGIGDVVTQYF.

This clone was observed once. The chain uses TRBV7-2 and TRBJ2-5, with TRBD2 as a possible D gene (6 bases). With 1 base removed from V and 7 bases from J, the gap between germline ends came to 16 bases. The CDR3 has 15 amino acids. The germline gives CDR1 SGHTA, CDR2 FQGNSA. The CDR3 loop reads CASSLGVSREVTQYF. The CDR3 nucleotides read TGTGCCAGCAGCTTAGGGGTCTCCAGGGAGGTGACCCAGTACTTC.

At least ten counts were recorded for this clone. V gene TRBV10-2 combines with J gene TRBJ2-2; TRBD1 agrees at 7 bases. The length of the CDR3 is 14 residues. V gave up 7 bases and J gave up 1 base; unmatched junction bases: 3. Germline values: CDR1 WSHSY, CDR2 SAAADI. The chain's CDR3 is CASNRQGNTGELFF. DNA of the CDR3: TGCGCCAGCAATCGACAGGGGAACACCGGGGAGCTGTTTTTT.

V and J are TRBV29-1 and TRBJ2-5, with 8 bases identical to TRBD1. Germline-derived CDR1 and CDR2 are SQVTM and ANQGSEA. The CDR3 spans 16 residues. Trimming took 8 bases from V and 4 from J; bases not matched to a gene: 18. The CDR3 DNA is TGCAGCTTTTTACCTTCGACAGGGGTGCATCCAGAGACCCAGTACTTC. Translated: CSFLPSTGVHPETQYF.

This sequence joins TRBV5-1 and TRBJ2-3; TRBD1 matches at 7 bases. Trimming at V came to 5 bases and at J to 2 bases, leaving 8 bases not matched to a gene. There are 15 residues in the CDR3. CDR1 is SGHRS and CDR2 is YFSETQ in the germline V gene. Here the CDR3 reads CASSSGTATTDTQYF. The DNA for the CDR3 is TGCGCCAGCAGTTCCGGGACAGCTACCACAGATACGCAGTATTTT.

The rearrangement links TRBV27 to TRBJ2-5, with 12 bases fitting TRBD2. The length of the CDR3 is 19 residues. Germline trimming cut 2 bases from V and 5 bases from J; bases unmatched to any gene: 15. Looked up from germline, CDR1 is MNHEY and CDR2 is SMNVEV (reference sequence). Here the CDR3 reads CASSLTFLGLAGGRETQYF. In nucleotides, the CDR3 is TGTGCCAGCAGTTTAACGTTCTTGGGTCTAGCGGGAGGGCGGGAGACCCAGTACTTC.

The gene calls are TRBV29-1 and TRBJ2-2; D perhaps matches TRBD1 (7 bases). CDR1 SQVTM and CDR2 ANQGSEA come from the germline V gene. V lost 3 bases, J lost 2 bases, and 10 bases lay in between. The CDR3 consists of 14 residues. The CDR3 here is CSVETGTNTGELFF. The DNA for the CDR3 is TGCAGCGTTGAGACAGGGACTAACACCGGGGAGCTGTTTTTT.

The chain employs TRBV9 and TRBJ2-1; 9 nucleotides line up with TRBD1. The V gene end was trimmed by 0 bases and the J gene end by 4 bases; junction bases not matched to a gene: 2. This CDR3 is built from 15 residues. Per germline, CDR1 SGDLS and CDR2 YYNGEE. The CDR3 DNA reads as TGTGCCAGCAGCGTAGGGACAGGGGATTACAATGAGCAGTTCTTC. Its protein is CASSVGTGDYNEQFF.

Details on this clone: One end of the junction varies from germline; a read error may be responsible. The CDR3 loop reads CASSAPGGSSEQYF. CDR3 nucleotides: TGTGCCAGCAGCGCCCCGGGGGGGTCCTCCGAGCAGTACTTC. This chain links TRBV9 with TRBJ2-7, with 8 bases identical to TRBD2. In germline, CDR1 is SGDLS, CDR2 YYNGEE. This CDR3 region has 14 residues. The full variable domain, with the rest looked up from reference TRBV9 and TRBJ2-7, is DSGVTQTPKHLITATGQRVTLRCSPRSGDLSVYWYQQSLDQGLQFLIQYYNGEERAKGNILERFSAQQFPDLHSELNLSSLELGDSALYFCASSAPGGSSEQYFGPGTRLTVT.

This chain joins TRBV11-3 and TRBJ2-2; no clear D. The CDR3 is 14 amino acids. The germline CDR1 and CDR2 sequences are SGHNT and YENEEA. Trimming pared 1 base from V and 5 bases from J, leaving 8 bases between. The CDR3 coding sequence is TGTGCCAGCAGCTTAGGGCACGTGACCGGGGAGCTGTTTTTT. Translated, it gives CASSLGHVTGELFF.

This sequence joins TRBV19 and TRBJ1-1, with TRBD1 identical over 7 bases. J was trimmed by 10 bases and V by 5 bases; bases with no gene match: 7. This CDR3 spans 12 amino acids. The V gene's germline CDR1 is LNHDA and CDR2 SQIVND (reference sequence). The CDR3 protein is CASSPRQGVAFF. As DNA, the CDR3 is TGTGCCAGTAGTCCGAGACAGGGTGTAGCTTTCTTT.

This sequence joins TRBV5-1 and TRBJ2-5, with a weak D call TRBD2 (6 bases). V was shortened by 2 bases and J by 3 bases, with 11 bases between the two germline ends. Germline CDR1 SGHRS, CDR2 YFSETQ. The CDR3 is 14 residues long. CDR3 region: CASSFRAGEETQYF. The CDR3 DNA reads TGCGCCAGCAGCTTTCGAGCGGGCGAAGAGACCCAGTACTTC.

The rearrangement links TRBV7-2 to TRBJ1-2; 8 nucleotides align to TRBD1. This CDR3 comprises 13 residues. Per the germline V gene, CDR1 is SGHTA and CDR2 is FQGNSA. V shed 6 bases and J 7 bases; nucleotides not matched to a gene: 7. In DNA, the CDR3 is TGTGCCAGCAGGGGGACAGGTACGAGTGGCTACACCTTC. This codes for CASRGTGTSGYTF.

This chain connects TRBV11-2 to TRBJ2-2; possible D gene TRBD1, 5 bases. CDR3 length: 12 amino acids. From germline, CDR1 is SGHAT and CDR2 FQNNGV. V shed 8 bases and J shed 6 bases, with 10 bases lying between them. The DNA of the CDR3 is TGTGCCAGCGCTATAGGGGCCGGGGAGCTGTTTTTT. Translated: CASAIGAGELFF.

This clone has a single count. The J gene is TRBJ1-1, the V gene TRBV18; 8 bases are a match to TRBD1. The CDR3 is 16 residues long. V trimming: 4 bases; J trimming: 0 bases; junction bases outside the gene matches: 7. CDR1 is KGHSH and CDR2 is LQKENI in the germline V gene. This chain's CDR3 is CASSLGQGLLNTEAFF. The CDR3 DNA sequence: TGTGCCAGCTCACTCGGACAGGGCCTATTGAACACTGAAGCTTTCTTT.

The gene calls are TRBV11-2 and TRBJ1-1, with a weak D call TRBD1 (5 bases). The V end was cut by 0 bases, the J end by 4 bases, with 12 bases between. This CDR3 comprises 15 residues. Germline V gives CDR1 SGHAT, CDR2 FQNNGV. The DNA of the CDR3 is TGTGCCAGCAGCTTAGACGACAGATCCCCCACTGAAGCTTTCTTT. It translates to CASSLDDRSPTEAFF. Based on the CDR3 plus reference TRBV11-2 and TRBJ1-1, the full variable domain is EAGVAQSPRYKIIEKRQSVAFWCNPISGHATLYWYQQILGQGPKLLIQFQNNGVVDDSQLPKDRFSAERLKGVDSTLKIQPAKLEDSAVYLCASSLDDRSPTEAFFGQGTRLTVV.

This chain connects TRBV19 to TRBJ1-5; TRBD1 might be the D (5 bases). The ends were cut back, 4 bases at V and 3 bases at J, with 7 bases in the middle. CDR3 size: 13 residues. CDR1 LNHDA and CDR2 SQIVND come from the germline V gene (reference sequence). Here the CDR3 reads CASSKGVNQPQHF. In nucleotides, the CDR3 is TGTGCCAGTAGTAAAGGGGTCAATCAGCCCCAGCATTTT.

The chain links TRBV2 to TRBJ2-2; maybe TRBD2 (5 bases). In germline, CDR1 is SNHLY, CDR2 FYNNEI. With 6 bases removed from V and 5 bases from J, the gap between germline ends came to 19 bases. This CDR3 has 16 residues. CDR3 coding DNA: TGTGCCAGCAGAGTGTATTTAACTAGTGGGACCGGGGAGCTGTTTTTT. Translated, it gives CASRVYLTSGTGELFF.